One sample yielded the 24 T cell receptor beta chains listed below, sequenced in a study of cytomegalovirus exposure and HLA in healthy donors. Sequencing used immunoSEQ multiplex PCR; TCRdb keeps in-frame clones, though not all of them. The table lists about 240,000 clones, approximately 83% of them singletons. Sequenced input: PBMCs. The source is a woman under 40 in good health and CMV-seropositive.

The V call is TRBV2, the J call TRBJ1-1, with a possible D match to TRBD1 (5 bases). From germline, CDR1 is SNHLY and CDR2 FYNNEI. V shed 7 bases and J shed 5 bases, with 14 bases lying between them. This CDR3 is 13 amino acids long. As DNA, the CDR3 is TGTGCCAGCACCGGGAGCAGGGATACTGAAGCTTTCTTT. Translated: CASTGSRDTEAFF.

The V call is TRBV5-1, the J call TRBJ2-1; D is unclear. The CDR3 spans 15 residues. Between the trimmed V and J ends, which lost 0 bases and 1 base, there was a span of 8 bases. Germline CDR1 SGHRS, CDR2 YFSETQ. Here the CDR3 DNA reads TGCGCCAGCAGCTTGGAACTAAGTTCCTACAATGAGCAGTTCTTC. Translated: CASSLELSSYNEQFF.

For this clone: One end of the junction varies from germline; a read error may be responsible. This sequence joins TRBV7-7 and TRBJ2-1; 7 bases match TRBD1. The CDR3 is 20 residues long. Germline V lookup: CDR1 SSHAT, CDR2 FNYEAQ (reference sequence). The CDR3 DNA sequence: TGTGCTAGCAGCTTAGAAGAAGGGGGCCGCCCCAACAGCGGATACAATGAGCAGTTCTTC. This codes for CASSLEEGGRPNSGYNEQFF.

The CDR3 sequence is CASSLDMRSYNEQFF. The CDR3 region has the DNA TGTGCCAGCAGCTTAGATATGAGGTCTTACAATGAGCAGTTCTTC. The chain employs TRBV11-2 and TRBJ2-1; unclear D gene. This CDR3 comprises 15 residues. The germline gives CDR1 SGHAT, CDR2 FQNNGV. V lost 0 bases and J lost 4, with 10 bases in between.

The chain carries TRBV28 and TRBJ2-7, with D unclear. Trimming removed 6 bases at V and 0 bases at J, with 9 bases between. The CDR3 runs to 13 residues. Germline V gene sequence: CDR1 MDHEN, CDR2 SYDVKM. The CDR3 DNA reads TGTGCCAGCAGCTTCAGGAACTCCTACGAGCAGTACTTC. It encodes CASSFRNSYEQYF.

The chain has TRBV5-4 and TRBJ2-1; tentative D call: TRBD2 (6 bases). V gave up 4 bases and J gave up 9 bases, with 20 bases separating them. This CDR3 contains 15 residues. Germline CDR1 is SGHNT and CDR2 is YYREEE (reference sequence). This CDR3 is CASSTGGSRSGEQFF. CDR3 bases: TGTGCCAGCAGCACCGGGGGTAGTCGCAGCGGTGAGCAGTTCTTC.

This clone was seen once. This rearrangement joins TRBV11-3 to TRBJ2-6; a weak D match, TRBD2 (5 bases). The CDR3 runs to 19 residues. Germline CDR1 and CDR2: SGHNT and YENEEA. Trimming cost V 3 bases and J 4 bases, with 22 bases left between them. CDR3 in amino acids: CASSFKGAIARLGANVLTF. As DNA, the CDR3 is TGTGCCAGCAGCTTTAAGGGTGCCATAGCGAGACTAGGGGCCAACGTCCTGACTTTC.

This clone was counted a few times. The chain employs TRBV11-3 and TRBJ2-7, with a possible D match to TRBD2 (5 bases). From germline, CDR1 is SGHNT and CDR2 YENEEA. This CDR3 has 16 residues. Trimming cost V 1 base and J 2 bases, with 15 bases left between them. The CDR3, as DNA: TGTGCCAGCAGCTTAGGTGTGGTGGGAGTAACCTACGAGCAGTACTTC. Amino acid sequence: CASSLGVVGVTYEQYF.

The DNA for the CDR3 is TGTGCCAGCTCACAGGGCGGGGTTCGAGGGCTGTTTTTT. This gives the protein CASSQGGVRGLFF. The chain couples TRBV18 to TRBJ1-4; no clear D. Trimming stripped 4 bases from V and 14 bases from J, with 17 bases between. This CDR3 contains 13 residues. The germline CDR1 and CDR2 sequences are KGHSH and LQKENI.

This clone was recorded once. The rearrangement uses TRBV11-2 and TRBJ1-1; the D is unclear. V gave up 3 bases and J gave up 4 bases, with 9 bases separating them. The CDR3 totals 13 residues. The germline CDR1 and CDR2 sequences are SGHAT and FQNNGV. CDR3 bases: TGTGCCAGCAGCTTCGGAGGGTTCACTGAAGCTTTCTTT. The encoded protein is CASSFGGFTEAFF.

This chain uses TRBV7-3 with TRBJ1-1; D is possibly TRBD1 (6 bases). Germline CDR1 is SGHTA and CDR2 is FQGTGA. V lost 0 bases and J 2 bases, leaving 7 bases between the germline ends. The CDR3 contains 14 residues. Written as DNA, the CDR3 is TGTGCCAGCAGCTTAACGGACAGAAACACTGAAGCTTTCTTT. Translated, it gives CASSLTDRNTEAFF.

The gene calls are TRBV13 and TRBJ2-3, with a possible D match to TRBD2 (6 bases). From germline, CDR1 is PRHDT and CDR2 FYEKMQ (reference sequence). The length of the CDR3 is 15 residues. With 5 bases removed from V and 6 bases from J, the gap between germline ends came to 18 bases. CDR3 in amino acids: CASSLPLGGMDTQYF. CDR3 DNA sequence: TGTGCCAGCAGCCTACCCCTGGGGGGAATGGATACGCAGTATTTT.

V gene TRBV28 combines with J gene TRBJ1-5; 7 nucleotides match TRBD1. After removal of 6 bases from V and 3 bases from J, the junction contained 5 bases not matched to a gene. CDR3 length: 14 residues. Germline V gene sequence: CDR1 MDHEN, CDR2 SYDVKM. The CDR3 sequence: CASSLGQYNQPQHF. CDR3 coding DNA: TGTGCCAGCAGCTTGGGACAGTACAATCAGCCCCAGCATTTT.

The chain is built from TRBV28 and TRBJ2-1; a possible D gene is TRBD2 (5 bases). The CDR3 spans 16 residues. V was cut by 5 bases and J by 0 bases, with 14 bases left in between. Germline CDR1 MDHEN, CDR2 SYDVKM. The CDR3 loop is CASSRGFRSSYNEQFF. The CDR3 nucleotides are TGTGCCAGCAGTCGCGGGTTTCGATCCTCCTACAATGAGCAGTTCTTC.

The chain links TRBV6-5 to TRBJ2-5, with 10 bases aligning to TRBD2. Looked up from germline, CDR1 is MNHEY and CDR2 is SVGAGI. J gave up 5 bases and V 5 bases, and 5 bases lay outside the gene matches. CDR3 length: 14 residues. The CDR3 region has the DNA TGTGCCAGCAGTGACGGGACTAGCGTTGAGACCCAGTACTTC. It yields the protein CASSDGTSVETQYF.

A remark on this clone: One end of the junction fails to match germline, which may point to a read error. The V and J genes are TRBV2 and TRBJ1-2; the match to TRBD1 covers 8 bases. The CDR3 length is 11 residues. Germline V gene lookup returns CDR1 SNHLY and CDR2 FYNNEI. In nucleotides, the CDR3 is TGTGCCACCGGTAGAGGGGACAGGCCCATCTTC. Translating it yields CATGRGDRPIF.

The rearrangement uses TRBV6-1 and TRBJ2-3, with 12 bases identical to TRBD2. V gave up 0 bases and J gave up 0 bases; unmatched junction bases: 4. This CDR3 is 18 amino acids long. Germline CDR1 and CDR2: MNHNS and SASEGT. The CDR3 region has the DNA TGTGCCAGCAGTGAAGCTGCTGGACTAGCGGGGAGCACAGATACGCAGTATTTT. This sequence encodes CASSEAAGLAGSTDTQYF.

The chain uses TRBV19 and TRBJ1-2, with 8 bases identical to TRBD1. CDR1 is LNHDA, CDR2 SQIVND, per germline (reference sequence). The V gene end was trimmed by 11 bases and the J gene end by 4 bases; junction bases not matched to a gene: 9. The CDR3 totals 13 residues. The CDR3 protein is CAFRTGLFYGYTF. DNA for the CDR3: TGTGCCTTCAGGACAGGGCTGTTCTATGGCTACACCTTC.

V gene TRBV19 combines with J gene TRBJ1-1, with TRBD1 identical over 9 bases. Germline CDR1 LNHDA, CDR2 SQIVND (reference sequence). This CDR3 has 15 residues. J was trimmed by 4 bases and V by 4 bases; bases with no gene match: 7. The CDR3 region is CASSTGPGQGTEAFF. Written as DNA, the CDR3 is TGTGCCAGTAGTACGGGACCGGGACAGGGCACTGAAGCTTTCTTT.

The gene calls are TRBV6-1 and TRBJ1-1; tentatively, D is TRBD1 (6 bases). The V gene's germline CDR1 is MNHNS and CDR2 SASEGT. This CDR3 region has 15 residues. The germline V and J ends were trimmed by 6 bases and 4 bases, with 18 bases remaining between them. The CDR3 DNA reads TGTGCCAGCAGAATCTACCGGGACACTAGCACTGAAGCTTTCTTT. Protein: CASRIYRDTSTEAFF.

V is TRBV7-8 and J is TRBJ1-5; 10 bases map to TRBD1. V dropped 5 bases and J dropped 1; count of bases not matched to a gene: 17. Germline V lookup: CDR1 SGHVS, CDR2 FQNEAQ. The CDR3 has 20 residues. The CDR3 coding sequence is TGTGCCAGCAGCCACGCTACCAGGGACAGGGGACAAAGGAGCAATCAGCCCCAGCATTTT. Translation: CASSHATRDRGQRSNQPQHF.

The gene calls are TRBV5-4 and TRBJ2-3; TRBD2 agrees at 8 bases. There are 16 residues in the CDR3. With 5 bases clipped from V and 2 bases from J, the junction kept 10 bases outside the gene matches. Germline loops: CDR1 SGHNT, CDR2 YYREEE (reference sequence). CDR3 amino acids: CASSIGAGAPTDTQYF. The CDR3 DNA reads as TGTGCCAGCAGTATTGGAGCGGGAGCGCCCACAGATACGCAGTATTTT.

V and J are TRBV30 and TRBJ1-3; 8 bases agree with TRBD1. The CDR3 loop spans 12 amino acids. Trimming removed 4 bases from V and 8 bases from J; junction bases left unmatched: 4. CDR1 and CDR2 from the germline V gene are GTSNPN and SVGIG (reference sequence). The CDR3 DNA reads TGTGCCTGGAAGCAGGGGGCGGACACCATATATTTT. Encoded protein: CAWKQGADTIYF.

This chain uses TRBV6-6 with TRBJ1-1; no clear D gene. The V end lost 6 bases, the J end lost 6 bases, and 14 bases lay between the germline ends. This CDR3 region has 13 residues. The germline V gene has CDR1 MNHNY and CDR2 SVGAGI (reference sequence). For the CDR3, the DNA is TGTGCCAGCAGGGGAGCCTCGGCAGCTGAAGCTTTCTTT. Its translation: CASRGASAAEAFF.